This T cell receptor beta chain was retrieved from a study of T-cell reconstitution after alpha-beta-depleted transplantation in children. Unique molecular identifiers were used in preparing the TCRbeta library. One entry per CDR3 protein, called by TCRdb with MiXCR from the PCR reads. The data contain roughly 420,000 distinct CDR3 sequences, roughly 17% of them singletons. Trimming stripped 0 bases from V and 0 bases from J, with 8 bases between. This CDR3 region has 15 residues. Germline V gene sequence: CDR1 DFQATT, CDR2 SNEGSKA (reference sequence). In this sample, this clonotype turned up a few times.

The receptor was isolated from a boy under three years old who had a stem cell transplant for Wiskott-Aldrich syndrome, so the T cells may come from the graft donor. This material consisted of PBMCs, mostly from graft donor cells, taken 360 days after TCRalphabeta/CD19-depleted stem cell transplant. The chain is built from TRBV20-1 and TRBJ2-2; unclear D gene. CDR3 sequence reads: CSARDRSTNTGELFF. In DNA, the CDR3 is TGCAGTGCTAGAGATCGGAGCACGAACACCGGGGAGCTGTTTTTT.